One and the same sample provided the 32 T cell receptor beta chains below, sequenced in a study of cytomegalovirus exposure and HLA in healthy donors. Using immunoSEQ multiplex PCR, the repertoire was profiled, and TCRdb retains in-frame clones only, with some absent. Of some 170,000 clones in the sample, about nine tenths were seen once. What was sequenced was PBMCs. The receptors derive from a woman aged 25-40 years in good health and CMV-seronegative.

The chain recombines TRBV2 with TRBJ1-2, with D unclear. CDR3 length equals 13 residues. V was cut by 5 bases and J by 4 bases, with 11 bases left in between. Germline assignment: CDR1 SNHLY and CDR2 FYNNEI. CDR3 sequence reads: CASSLDGSYGYTF. Here the CDR3 DNA reads TGTGCCAGCAGTCTCGACGGCAGCTATGGCTACACCTTC.

This chain joins TRBV7-8 and TRBJ2-7; the D gene is possibly TRBD1 (6 bases). The germline V gene encodes CDR1 SGHVS and CDR2 FQNEAQ. The CDR3 consists of 14 residues. Trimming took off 0 bases at V and 4 bases at J, with 10 bases between the two ends. The CDR3 DNA is TGTGCCAGCAGCTTAGCTGTCAGGGGATACGAGCAGTACTTC. Translated: CASSLAVRGYEQYF.

This chain connects TRBV27 to TRBJ2-1, with TRBD2 identical over 8 bases. The ends lost 3 bases at V and 2 bases at J; junction bases unmatched: 3. Germline-derived CDR1 and CDR2 are MNHEY and SMNVEV (reference sequence). The CDR3 covers 15 residues. CDR3 protein: CASSFSGETYNEQFF. The CDR3 DNA is TGTGCCAGCAGTTTTAGCGGGGAAACCTACAATGAGCAGTTCTTC.

V is TRBV4-3 and J is TRBJ1-3; weak D call: TRBD1 (5 bases). Germline loops: CDR1 LGHNA, CDR2 YSLEER. V was clipped by 0 bases and J by 0 bases, with 9 bases between them. The CDR3 is made up of 16 amino acids. The CDR3: CASSQDRALSGNTIYF. The CDR3 DNA follows: TGCGCCAGCAGCCAAGACAGGGCACTCTCTGGAAACACCATATATTTT.

This sequence joins TRBV30 and TRBJ1-1; D perhaps matches TRBD1 (6 bases). The CDR3 extends over 15 amino acids. Trimming took 4 bases from V and 0 from J, leaving 15 bases between them. Germline V lookup: CDR1 GTSNPN, CDR2 SVGIG (reference sequence). CDR3 sequence (DNA): TGTGCCTGGAAGATCAGGGGAGGGATGAACACTGAAGCTTTCTTT. Translation: CAWKIRGGMNTEAFF.

The genes are TRBV29-1 and TRBJ1-2; tentative D call: TRBD1 (5 bases). V was trimmed by 6 bases and J by 5 bases, leaving 19 bases between them. Germline values: CDR1 SQVTM, CDR2 ANQGSEA. This CDR3 has 14 amino acids. The CDR3 DNA follows: TGCAGCGTGGATCCGGGACCCTCAGGTTATGGCTACACCTTC. It yields the protein CSVDPGPSGYGYTF.

The chain recombines TRBV19 with TRBJ1-3, with D possibly being TRBD1 (6 bases). Germline V gene sequence: CDR1 LNHDA, CDR2 SQIVND (reference sequence). Deletions cut 3 bases from V and 2 bases from J, with 14 bases between. The length of the CDR3 is 16 residues. CDR3 DNA: TGTGCCAGTAGTATCGTCCCGGGGGCTACTGGAAACACCATATATTTT. This gives the protein CASSIVPGATGNTIYF.

The chain recombines TRBV9 with TRBJ2-1, with D uncertain. In germline, CDR1 is SGDLS, CDR2 YYNGEE. Trimming stripped 0 bases from V and 10 bases from J, with 8 bases between. CDR3 length: 12 amino acids. CDR3 region: CASSVGQEEQFF. Written as DNA, the CDR3 is TGTGCCAGCAGCGTAGGGCAAGAGGAGCAGTTCTTC.

The V call is TRBV6-1, the J call TRBJ2-1; D may be TRBD2 (5 bases). CDR3 length: 14 residues. Trimming cost V 6 bases and J 10 bases, with 19 bases left between them. The germline V gene has CDR1 MNHNS and CDR2 SASEGT. The CDR3 region is CASSLPGVLAEQFF. CDR3 in DNA: TGTGCCAGCAGCCTCCCCGGGGTCCTAGCAGAGCAGTTCTTC.

The chain combines TRBV9 with TRBJ2-5; D unclear. Germline V CDR1 and CDR2: SGDLS, YYNGEE. This CDR3 is built from 13 residues. The V and J ends lost 0 bases and 2 bases respectively, with 5 bases between them. The CDR3 nucleotides read TGTGCCAGCAGCGTAGAGCCACAAGAGACCCAGTACTTC. Encoded protein: CASSVEPQETQYF.

This rearrangement joins TRBV19 to TRBJ2-7, with 12 bases that match TRBD2. Germline CDR1 LNHDA, CDR2 SQIVND (reference sequence). J gave up 5 bases and V 1 base, and 6 bases lay outside the gene matches. The CDR3 consists of 16 residues. CDR3 coding DNA: TGTGCCAGTAGTATAGTTCAGACTAGCGGGAGCCACGAGCAGTACTTC. Translated, it gives CASSIVQTSGSHEQYF. Drawing the rest from reference TRBV19 and TRBJ2-7, the complete variable domain is DGGITQSPKYLFRKEGQNVTLSCEQNLNHDAMYWYRQDPGQGLRLIYYSQIVNDFQKGDIAEGYSVSREKKESFPLTVTSAQKNPTAFYLCASSIVQTSGSHEQYFGPGTRLTVT.

This clone was counted between two and nine times. As DNA, the CDR3 is TGTGCCAGCAGCTCCATCGGAGGCACAGATACGCAGTATTTT. Protein product: CASSSIGGTDTQYF. J is TRBJ2-3 and V is TRBV11-1; D remains ambiguous. Germline loops: CDR1 SGHAT, CDR2 FQDESV (reference sequence). The CDR3 totals 14 residues. V lost 4 bases and J lost 1, with 9 bases in between.

The gene calls are TRBV13 and TRBJ2-3; TRBD2 aligns across 9 bases. The ends lost 5 bases at V and 1 base at J; junction bases unmatched: 4. The CDR3 sequence is 15 residues long. Germline V gene data show CDR1 as PRHDT and CDR2 as FYEKMQ (reference sequence). CDR3 sequence: CASSPRLAGTDTQYF. The CDR3 region has the DNA TGTGCCAGCAGCCCGAGACTAGCGGGCACAGATACGCAGTATTTT.

The rearrangement uses TRBV6-5 and TRBJ1-2; no clear D. Germline CDR1 is MNHEY and CDR2 is SVGAGI. The length of the CDR3 is 12 residues. Trimming stripped 5 bases from V and 4 bases from J, with 8 bases between. This CDR3 is CASSTGPYGYTF. CDR3 DNA: TGTGCCAGCAGTACGGGTCCCTATGGCTACACCTTC.

This chain joins TRBV12-5 and TRBJ2-1, with unresolved D. The germline V gene encodes CDR1 LGHNT and CDR2 FRNRAP. The CDR3 has 14 residues. V dropped 3 bases and J dropped 2 bases, with 8 bases sitting between them. The chain's CDR3 is CASGFNGAYNEQFF. DNA for the CDR3: TGTGCTAGTGGTTTTAATGGAGCCTACAATGAGCAGTTCTTC.

The chain couples TRBV4-3 to TRBJ2-7; 8 bases align to TRBD1. This CDR3 region has 16 residues. Germline V gene lookup returns CDR1 LGHNA and CDR2 YSLEER. The ends lost 4 bases at V and 0 bases at J; junction bases unmatched: 8. The CDR3 reads CASSPDRVRFSYEQYF. CDR3 nucleotide sequence: TGCGCCAGCAGCCCGGACAGGGTCCGCTTCTCCTACGAGCAGTACTTC.

V is TRBV18 and J is TRBJ2-2; D uncertain. With 3 bases removed from V and 6 bases from J, the gap between germline ends came to 17 bases. The CDR3 runs 16 residues. Germline lookup yields CDR1 KGHSH and CDR2 LQKENI. The DNA for the CDR3 is TGTGCCAGCTCACCGGACCTCGCTTCCGTAGCCGGGGAGCTGTTTTTT. Translation gives CASSPDLASVAGELFF.

J is TRBJ1-5 and V is TRBV6-1, with TRBD1 matching 10 bases. With V trimmed by 4 bases and J by 8 bases, 5 bases remained unmatched. Germline V gives CDR1 MNHNS, CDR2 SASEGT. The CDR3 runs to 14 residues. The CDR3 DNA reads as TGTGCCAGCAGTGGACAGGGGGCTCGGGAGCCCCAGCATTTT. Translating it yields CASSGQGAREPQHF.

V is TRBV6-5 and J is TRBJ1-1, with a possible D match to TRBD1 (5 bases). V lost 0 bases and J 4 bases, leaving 15 bases between the germline ends. The CDR3 totals 16 residues. Germline V CDR1 and CDR2: MNHEY, SVGAGI. This chain's CDR3 is CASSYSQWRGGTEAFF. The CDR3 nucleotides are TGTGCCAGCAGTTACTCTCAGTGGCGCGGGGGCACTGAAGCTTTCTTT.

This chain connects TRBV19 to TRBJ2-3, with D hard to call. CDR1 and CDR2 (germline): LNHDA, SQIVND (reference sequence). This CDR3 has 14 amino acids. Trimming removed 5 bases from V and 1 base from J, with 10 bases in between. As DNA, the CDR3 is TGTGCCAGTAGTCATGGCGGTCGCACAGATACGCAGTATTTT. Translating gives CASSHGGRTDTQYF. Looking up the rest from reference TRBV19 and TRBJ2-3 gives the full variable domain: DGGITQSPKYLFRKEGQNVTLSCEQNLNHDAMYWYRQDPGQGLRLIYYSQIVNDFQKGDIAEGYSVSREKKESFPLTVTSAQKNPTAFYLCASSHGGRTDTQYFGPGTRLTVL.

This clone appeared a few times. This chain links TRBV2 with TRBJ2-4; 12 positions agree with TRBD1. Germline assignment: CDR1 SNHLY and CDR2 FYNNEI. After removal of 4 bases from V and 1 base from J, the junction contained 5 bases not matched to a gene. This CDR3 region has 17 residues. The CDR3 region is CASSVAGQGAAKNIQYF. The CDR3 region has the DNA TGTGCCAGCAGTGTTGCGGGACAGGGGGCGGCCAAAAACATTCAGTACTTC.

The sample holds one count of this clone. The CDR3 nucleotides are TGTGCCAGCACGGGGGGTGAACGTGCGCGATCCTACAATGAGCAGTTCTTC. Protein sequence: CASTGGERARSYNEQFF. The chain couples TRBV2 to TRBJ2-1, with 7 bases lining up with TRBD2. The germline CDR1 and CDR2 sequences are SNHLY and FYNNEI. J gave up 1 base and V 7 bases, and 13 bases lay outside the gene matches. The CDR3 sequence is 17 residues long.

This chain connects TRBV5-5 to TRBJ2-6, with 8 positions matching TRBD1. Germline-derived CDR1 and CDR2 are SGHKS and YYEKEE (reference sequence). The CDR3 sequence is 18 residues long. Trimming cost V 4 bases and J 0 bases; bases outside gene matches: 9. The CDR3 here is CASSPRTGMSSGANVLTF. CDR3 sequence (DNA): TGTGCCAGCAGCCCCCGGACAGGGATGAGCTCTGGGGCCAACGTCCTGACTTTC.

The CDR3 loop is CASSLGQRGGYTF. CDR3 nucleotides: TGTGCCAGCAGCTTAGGGCAACGCGGCGGCTACACCTTC. The chain combines TRBV11-2 with TRBJ1-2; the D is unclear. Germline V gives CDR1 SGHAT, CDR2 FQNNGV. The length of the CDR3 is 13 residues. V lost 1 base, J lost 8 bases, and 11 bases lay in between.

This clone was seen a single time. CDR3 in DNA: TGTGCCAGCAGTTTTGAGGGGGCCAACAATCAGCCCCAGCATTTT. As protein: CASSFEGANNQPQHF. The rearrangement joins TRBV27 to TRBJ1-5; 7 positions agree with TRBD1. Losses at the gene ends were 3 bases for V and 3 bases for J; bases not matched to a gene: 5. CDR1 is MNHEY, CDR2 SMNVEV, per germline (reference sequence). This CDR3 region has 15 residues.

The rearrangement uses TRBV4-3 and TRBJ2-1, with unresolved D. Germline V gives CDR1 LGHNA, CDR2 YSLEER. This CDR3 has 16 residues. Trimming left V 6 bases short and J 0 bases short, with 15 bases between. In nucleotides, the CDR3 is TGCGCCAGCAGTTCAATCGCGGAGAGCTCCTACAATGAGCAGTTCTTC. It translates to CASSSIAESSYNEQFF.

The chain uses TRBV28 and TRBJ2-1; D is possibly TRBD1 (6 bases). Germline V CDR1 and CDR2: MDHEN, SYDVKM. The germline V and J ends were trimmed by 2 bases and 7 bases, with 15 bases remaining between them. CDR3 length: 15 residues. CDR3 residues: CASSLLVGTMNEQFF. The CDR3 DNA reads TGTGCCAGCAGTTTACTAGTAGGGACAATGAATGAGCAGTTCTTC. The entire variable domain, with the rest obtained from reference TRBV28 and TRBJ2-1, is as follows: DVKVTQSSRYLVKRTGEKVFLECVQDMDHENMFWYRQDPGLGLRLIYFSYDVKMKEKGDIPEGYSVSREKKERFSLILESASTNQTSMYLCASSLLVGTMNEQFFGPGTRLTVL.

The chain is built from TRBV19 and TRBJ2-3; a weak D match, TRBD2 (6 bases). The germline gives CDR1 LNHDA, CDR2 SQIVND (reference sequence). The CDR3 runs to 14 residues. Trimming pared 6 bases from V and 1 base from J, leaving 11 bases between. The CDR3 bases are TGTGCCAGTAGAAAAACGGGGGGCACAGATACGCAGTATTTT. It translates to CASRKTGGTDTQYF.

The chain has TRBV5-4 and TRBJ2-7, with D possibly matching TRBD1 (6 bases). Trimming took off 5 bases at V and 3 bases at J, with 21 bases between the two ends. Per germline, CDR1 SGHNT and CDR2 YYREEE (reference sequence). CDR3 length: 16 amino acids. The CDR3 bases are TGTGCCAGCAGTCGGACAGCCGGGAACCTACGCTACGAGCAGTACTTC. Its translation: CASSRTAGNLRYEQYF.

The genes are TRBV6-5 and TRBJ1-1; D is perhaps TRBD1 (5 bases). The CDR3 is 14 residues long. CDR1 and CDR2 from the germline V gene are MNHEY and SVGAGI. V lost 9 bases, J lost 1 base, and 15 bases lay in between. Here the CDR3 DNA reads TGTGCCAGTTTAAGACCAGGGCCGAACACTGAAGCTTTCTTT. Its translation: CASLRPGPNTEAFF.

This clone showed up just once. J is TRBJ2-5 and V is TRBV7-2; 8 bases match TRBD1. The germline gives CDR1 SGHTA, CDR2 FQGNSA. This CDR3 region has 14 residues. J gave up 4 bases and V 3 bases, and 4 bases lay outside the gene matches. CDR3 DNA: TGTGCCAGCAGCTTTTCAGGGGGCTCAGAGACCCAGTACTTC. The encoded protein is CASSFSGGSETQYF.

The V call is TRBV2, the J call TRBJ1-3; no clear D. The CDR3 is 14 amino acids. Looked up from germline, CDR1 is SNHLY and CDR2 is FYNNEI. V was pared by 4 bases and J by 4 bases, with 11 bases between. The CDR3 sequence: CASSGVDGGNTIYF. In DNA, the CDR3 is TGTGCCAGCAGTGGAGTCGACGGAGGAAACACCATATATTTT.